The rows below give T cell receptor beta chains drawn from one sample of a study of blood T cell repertoires in COVID-19. The data were produced by immunoSEQ multiplex PCR, yet TCRdb's version contains in-frame clones alone and is incomplete. The sample lists 390,000 or so clones, around 91% seen once, with roughly 0.99% in the top ten. The sample taken for sequencing was PBMCs or T cells enriched from blood (not recorded which). The receptors come from a man younger than 30 who had recovered from COVID-19. CDR3s include the opening cysteine and the closing phenylalanine or tryptophan. The D gene is left open where the match is weak. Part of the rows lack a size; the others show once, few, many or a class for expanded clones.

size,J,V,D,CDR3,DNA
-,TRBJ2-3,TRBV4-1,TRBD2,CASSQDGQRGIASTDTQYF,TGCGCCAGCAGCCAAGATGGGCAGCGGGGGATTGCTAGCACAGATACGCAGTATTTT
-,TRBJ2-3,TRBV19,TRBD2,CAVDRTSGGTDTQYF,TGTGCCGTCGACCGGACTAGCGGGGGCACAGATACGCAGTATTTT
few,TRBJ1-2,TRBV5-1,TRBD1,CASSFERQGKGYTF,TGCGCCAGCAGCTTCGAAAGACAGGGCAAGGGCTACACCTTC
-,TRBJ1-4,TRBV14,TRBD1,CASSQDHRGKLFF,TGTGCCAGCAGCCAGGACCACAGGGGAAAACTGTTTTTT
once,TRBJ1-5,TRBV6-5,TRBD1,CASRRQGAGNQPQHF,TGTGCCAGCAGAAGACAGGGGGCCGGCAATCAGCCCCAGCATTTT
-,TRBJ2-3,TRBV5-1,-,CASSIQGPGGTDTQYF,TGCGCCAGCAGCATACAGGGTCCCGGAGGCACAGATACGCAGTATTTT
-,TRBJ2-1,TRBV10-3,TRBD2,CAISMGLAGGPSYNEQFF,TGTGCCATCAGCATGGGACTAGCGGGAGGGCCGTCCTACAATGAGCAGTTCTTC
-,TRBJ1-6,TRBV27,TRBD1,CASSPGTGLVVASSPLHF,TGTGCCAGCAGTCCCGGGACAGGGTTAGTAGTGGCAAGTTCACCCCTCCACTTT
-,TRBJ2-3,TRBV7-3,TRBD2,CASSSTGLSTDTQYF,TGTGCCAGCAGCTCTACGGGACTAAGCACAGATACGCAGTATTTT
-,TRBJ1-2,TRBV13,TRBD1,CASSNRDRGQGYGYTF,TGTGCCAGCAGCAACCGGGACAGGGGGCAGGGCTATGGCTACACCTTC
once,TRBJ2-7,TRBV7-9,TRBD1,CASSLGTGSYEQYF,TGTGCCAGCAGCTTGGGGACAGGATCCTACGAGCAGTACTTC
-,TRBJ2-1,TRBV5-1,TRBD2,CASSRTSGGRGEQFF,TGCGCCAGCAGCCGGACTAGCGGGGGGCGAGGTGAGCAGTTCTTC
once,TRBJ1-5,TRBV6-2/TRBV6-3,TRBD1,CASSFQGAYGQPQHF,TGTGCCAGCAGTTTTCAGGGGGCGTATGGTCAGCCCCAGCATTTT
once,TRBJ1-2,TRBV28,TRBD1,CASSPAGTANYGYTF,TGTGCCAGCAGTCCGGCCGGGACAGCCAACTATGGCTACACCTTC
-,TRBJ2-1,TRBV11-2,-,CASSLDRVGDNEQFF,TGTGCCAGCAGCTTAGATCGGGTCGGAGACAATGAGCAGTTCTTC
-,TRBJ2-7,TRBV5-8,-,CASSLGQYYEQYF,TGTGCCAGCAGCCTTGGACAGTACTACGAGCAGTACTTC
once,TRBJ2-1,TRBV5-1,-,CASSPRGLISYNEQFF,TGCGCCAGCAGCCCCAGAGGCCTAATCTCCTACAATGAGCAGTTCTTC
-,TRBJ1-2,TRBV20-1,-,CSASHQGISPPNYGYTF,TGCAGTGCTAGTCATCAGGGGATCTCCCCCCCTAACTATGGCTACACCTTC
-,TRBJ2-1,TRBV9,TRBD1,CASSVEGQNPYNEQFF,TGTGCCAGCAGCGTAGAGGGACAGAATCCCTACAATGAGCAGTTCTTC
-,TRBJ1-5,TRBV6-2/TRBV6-3,-,CASSYSTRTVNQPQHF,TGTGCCAGCAGTTACTCGACGAGGACAGTCAATCAGCCCCAGCATTTT
-,TRBJ1-1,TRBV20-1,TRBD1,CSNRGRGEAFF,TGCAGTAACAGGGGGCGTGGTGAAGCTTTCTTT
-,TRBJ2-7,TRBV18,-,CASSPVDRSYEQYF,TGTGCCAGCTCACCTGTAGACAGGAGCTACGAGCAGTACTTC
-,TRBJ1-2,TRBV2,-,CASSGQEGYGYTF,TGTGCCAGCAGTGGGCAGGAGGGGTATGGCTACACCTTC
-,TRBJ2-2,TRBV30,-,CAWSPRNTGELFF,TGTGCCTGGAGTCCCAGGAACACCGGGGAGCTGTTTTTT
-,TRBJ1-5,TRBV19,-,CASSIGTGNQPQHF,TGTGCCAGTAGTATAGGTACGGGCAATCAGCCCCAGCATTTT
-,TRBJ2-3,TRBV4-1,-,CASSQVTQADTQYF,TGCGCCAGCAGCCAAGTTACCCAAGCGGATACGCAGTATTTT
-,TRBJ2-7,TRBV7-9,-,CASSPGSAQDYEQYF,TGTGCCAGCAGCCCGGGGAGCGCTCAGGACTACGAGCAGTACTTC
-,TRBJ1-1,TRBV7-3,TRBD1,CASSPRQGGTEAFF,TGTGCCAGCAGCCCGAGACAGGGGGGCACTGAAGCTTTCTTT
once,TRBJ1-2,TRBV29-1,-,CSAAVSGNYGYTF,TGCAGCGCCGCAGTTAGCGGGAACTATGGCTACACCTTC
-,TRBJ2-7,TRBV30,-,CAWSVQAGPGYF,TGTGCCTGGAGTGTACAGGCGGGGCCGGGCTACTTC
-,TRBJ1-1,TRBV19,-,CASSKAPPGNTLNTEAFF,TGTGCCAGTAGTAAGGCTCCTCCAGGGAACACCTTGAACACTGAAGCTTTCTTT
-,TRBJ2-3,TRBV7-2,-,CASSSRAVTDTQYF,TGTGCCAGCAGCTCCAGGGCGGTCACAGATACGCAGTATTTT
-,TRBJ1-3,TRBV11-3,-,CASSLGLPSSGNTIYF,TGTGCCAGCAGCTTAGGACTTCCGAGCTCTGGAAACACCATATATTTT
-,TRBJ2-7,TRBV7-8,-,CASSFGPSYEQYF,TGTGCCAGCAGCTTTGGGCCTTCCTACGAGCAGTACTTC
once,TRBJ2-7,TRBV7-9,-,CASSLVLSTTSYEQYF,TGTGCCAGCAGCTTAGTTCTTTCGACAACCTCCTACGAGCAGTACTTC
-,TRBJ1-5,TRBV30,TRBD1,CAWSVGTGVGQPQHF,TGTGCCTGGAGTGTAGGGACAGGTGTTGGACAGCCCCAGCATTTT
-,TRBJ1-4,TRBV7-2,-,CASSPQGGAGNEKLFF,TGTGCCAGCAGCCCCCAAGGTGGGGCAGGTAATGAAAAACTGTTTTTT
-,TRBJ2-7,TRBV11-2,TRBD1,CASSLIGTGIYEQYF,TGTGCCAGCAGCTTAATTGGGACAGGAATTTACGAGCAGTACTTC
-,TRBJ2-2,TRBV30,-,CAWSNMNTGELFF,TGTGCCTGGAGTAATATGAACACCGGGGAGCTGTTTTTT
-,TRBJ1-6,TRBV7-9,-,CASSLLGGQPLHF,TGTGCCAGCAGCTTATTAGGGGGTCAACCCCTCCACTTT
-,TRBJ1-5,TRBV6-5,TRBD1,CASSLTGEEQPQHF,TGTGCCAGCAGCCTGACAGGGGAGGAACAGCCCCAGCATTTT
once,TRBJ2-2,TRBV7-8,-,CASSLALAENTGELFF,TGTGCCAGCAGCTTAGCGCTTGCGGAGAACACCGGGGAGCTGTTTTTT
-,TRBJ2-7,TRBV24-1,TRBD2,CATSDSSGRAYEQYF,TGTGCCACCAGTGACTCTAGCGGGAGGGCCTACGAGCAGTACTTC
-,TRBJ1-3,TRBV28,-,CASSFGGAASGNTIYF,TGTGCCAGCAGTTTTGGGGGGGCAGCCTCTGGAAACACCATATATTTT
-,TRBJ1-5,TRBV12-5,-,CASGLGGTGNQPQHF,TGTGCTAGTGGTTTGGGCGGGACCGGCAATCAGCCCCAGCATTTT
-,TRBJ2-7,TRBV29-1,TRBD2,CSVGPAGGYEQYF,TGCAGCGTTGGCCCCGCGGGGGGTTACGAGCAGTACTTC
once,TRBJ1-2,TRBV28,TRBD1,CASRLRTGANYGYTF,TGTGCCAGCAGGTTAAGGACAGGCGCTAACTATGGCTACACCTTC
-,TRBJ2-7,TRBV18,-,CASSYQATYEQYF,TGTGCCAGCTCATATCAGGCCACCTACGAGCAGTACTTC
-,TRBJ2-7,TRBV2,TRBD1,CAIPITGQGYEQYF,TGTGCCATCCCCATCACCGGACAGGGCTACGAGCAGTACTTC
-,TRBJ1-1,TRBV10-3,-,CAISDPQSNTEAFF,TGTGCCATCAGTGATCCTCAGTCGAACACTGAAGCTTTCTTT
-,TRBJ2-3,TRBV5-4,TRBD1,CASSLVRGGVSTDTQYF,TGTGCCAGCAGCTTGGTTCGAGGGGGCGTGAGCACAGATACGCAGTATTTT
-,TRBJ2-3,TRBV3-1/TRBV3-2,-,CASSHLRGAGTDTQYF,TGTGCCAGCAGCCACCTCAGAGGGGCGGGAACAGATACGCAGTATTTT
-,TRBJ1-4,TRBV2,-,CASSVGQGGEKLFF,TGTGCCAGCAGTGTAGGGCAGGGAGGAGAAAAACTGTTTTTT
once,TRBJ2-3,TRBV2,TRBD1,CASTGQGAGTDTQYF,TGTGCCAGCACCGGACAGGGGGCCGGCACAGATACGCAGTATTTT
-,TRBJ2-7,TRBV5-1,TRBD2,CASSLVAGVSYEQYF,TGCGCCAGCAGCTTGGTTGCGGGAGTTTCCTACGAGCAGTACTTC
-,TRBJ2-1,TRBV2,-,CASRQQRTVANEQFF,TGTGCCAGCAGACAGCAGAGGACTGTTGCAAATGAGCAGTTCTTC
-,TRBJ2-5,TRBV28,TRBD2,CASRSSGGIQETQYF,TGTGCCAGCAGGTCTAGCGGGGGGATCCAAGAGACCCAGTACTTC